Shown below are 24 T cell receptor beta chains from a single sample sequenced in a study of multiple sclerosis patients with progressive multifocal leukoencephalopathy (dated by TCRdb to the late 2010s). The sample's time point, from its label and the paper: 6 to 7 months of natalizumab therapy. The label giving this sample's treatment or condition can be read as: on natalizumab therapy at sampling. Library generation was performed with the immunoSEQ multiplex PCR assay. TCRdb limited this immuneACCESS table to in-frame rearrangements with V and J called. A share of clones is missing; checked studies link under half to unresolved V genes, and the rest is unexplained. The sample table records some 30,000 clones; approximately 89% of these occur just once. Roughly 1.6% of the sample lies in the top ten. Sequenced material: PBMCs, taken from a patient treated with natalizumab. The receptor set was obtained from a human donor with multiple sclerosis.

The chain carries TRBV6-5 and TRBJ1-1; TRBD1 matches at 8 bases. From germline, CDR1 is MNHEY and CDR2 SVGAGI. This CDR3 contains 13 residues. V gave up 6 bases and J gave up 4 bases; unmatched junction bases: 4. The CDR3 here is CASRIQGGTEAFF. The CDR3 bases are TGTGCCAGCAGAATACAGGGGGGCACTGAAGCTTTCTTT.

The V and J genes are TRBV19 and TRBJ1-2, with 9 nucleotides matching TRBD1. Germline loops: CDR1 LNHDA, CDR2 SQIVND (reference sequence). V was clipped by 7 bases and J by 4 bases; unmatched bases: 22. The CDR3 has 19 amino acids. In DNA form, the CDR3 reads TGTGCCAGTAAATTAGTAGGAACGGGACAGGGATCTATTGGCTATGGCTACACCTTC. Amino acids: CASKLVGTGQGSIGYGYTF.

The rearrangement joins TRBV6-5 to TRBJ1-1; D not resolved. Germline assignment: CDR1 MNHEY and CDR2 SVGAGI. V lost 2 bases and J lost 5, with 9 bases in between. The CDR3 contains 13 residues. The CDR3 sequence is CASSYLTGTEAFF. DNA for the CDR3: TGTGCCAGCAGTTACCTTACCGGGACTGAAGCTTTCTTT.

V gene TRBV4-3 combines with J gene TRBJ2-7; D call uncertain. Germline CDR1 and CDR2: LGHNA and YSLEER. V was trimmed by 1 base and J by 2 bases, leaving 12 bases between them. This CDR3 has 15 residues. The CDR3 sequence is CASSQGRRGTYEQYF. CDR3 in DNA: TGCGCCAGCAGCCAAGGTCGACGCGGAACCTACGAGCAGTACTTC.

This chain connects TRBV29-1 to TRBJ1-5; 7 bases agree with TRBD1. The CDR3 totals 11 residues. J gave up 5 bases and V 7 bases, and 2 bases lay outside the gene matches. The germline V gene encodes CDR1 SQVTM and CDR2 ANQGSEA. CDR3 residues: CSGQGDQPQHF. CDR3 nucleotide sequence: TGCAGCGGACAGGGAGATCAGCCCCAGCATTTT. Together with reference TRBV29-1 and TRBJ1-5, the CDR3 gives the full variable domain: SAVISQKPSRDICQRGTSLTIQCQVDSQVTMMFWYRQQPGQSLTLIATANQGSEATYESGFVIDKFPISRPNLTFSTLTVSNMSPEDSSIYLCSGQGDQPQHFGDGTRLSIL.

The chain joins TRBV29-1 to TRBJ1-1, with a tentative D call TRBD1 (5 bases). The CDR3 has 14 residues. With 3 bases removed from V and 5 bases from J, the gap between germline ends came to 16 bases. CDR1 and CDR2 from the germline V gene are SQVTM and ANQGSEA. CDR3 coding DNA: TGCAGCGTTGAGGCCCAGGGAGGTTTGACTGAAGCTTTCTTT. As protein: CSVEAQGGLTEAFF.

The V and J genes are TRBV5-4 and TRBJ1-1, with D unclear. The germline gives CDR1 SGHNT, CDR2 YYREEE (reference sequence). Trimming cost V 4 bases and J 1 base, with 14 bases left between them. The CDR3 has 15 amino acids. The CDR3 spells CASSLTTNTNTEAFF. In DNA, the CDR3 is TGTGCCAGCAGCCTTACGACAAACACGAACACTGAAGCTTTCTTT.

The chain combines TRBV21-1 with TRBJ1-4; TRBD1 is the table's D call, not checked against the DNA. TRBV21-1 is a listed pseudogene. This CDR3 has 15 residues. CDR3 nucleotides: TGTGCCAGCAGTTTTACACAGGCCCCTAATGAAAAACTGTTTTTT. Residues: CASSFTQAPNEKLFF.

This rearrangement joins TRBV7-3 to TRBJ1-1; D unclear. V lost 4 bases and J lost 4, with 10 bases in between. This CDR3 comprises 13 residues. Germline CDR1 and CDR2: SGHTA and FQGTGA. The CDR3 loop is CASSSGASTEAFF. The CDR3 region has the DNA TGTGCCAGCAGCTCCGGCGCGAGCACTGAAGCTTTCTTT.

The chain couples TRBV21-1 to TRBJ1-1. TRBV21-1 counts as a pseudogene. This CDR3 contains 17 residues. This CDR3 is CASSKEGRAGVGTEAFF. The CDR3 DNA sequence: TGTGCCAGCAGCAAAGAGGGACGGGCGGGGGTCGGCACTGAAGCTTTCTTT.

This clone was detected a few times. This chain joins TRBV7-9 and TRBJ1-2; tentative D call: TRBD1 (6 bases). Germline V gene data show CDR1 as SEHNR and CDR2 as FQNEAQ (reference sequence). Trimming stripped 5 bases from V and 8 bases from J, with 12 bases between. This CDR3 spans 12 amino acids. The CDR3 is CASSPQGSGYTF. The CDR3 bases are TGTGCCAGCAGCCCTCAGGGGTCCGGCTACACCTTC. Drawing the rest from reference TRBV7-9 and TRBJ1-2, the complete variable domain is DTGVSQNPRHKITKRGQNVTFRCDPISEHNRLYWYRQTLGQGPEFLTYFQNEAQLEKSRLLSDRFSAERPKGSFSTLEIQRTEQGDSAMYLCASSPQGSGYTFGSGTRLTVV.

CDR3 sequence (DNA): TGTGCCAGCAGCGTAGCATCAGCGGGAGCCCAAGAGACCCAGTACTTC. This translates into CASSVASAGAQETQYF. The chain has TRBV9 and TRBJ2-5; 8 nucleotides align to TRBD2. The CDR3 is made up of 16 amino acids. Per germline, CDR1 SGDLS and CDR2 YYNGEE. Germline trimming cut 0 bases from V and 1 base from J; bases unmatched to any gene: 5.

Turning to this clone: The junction differs from germline at one of its ends, possibly a read error. The chain has TRBV27 and TRBJ1-2; 10 bases are a match to TRBD1. This CDR3 is 14 amino acids long. Germline V lookup: CDR1 MNHEY, CDR2 SMNVEV (reference sequence). The CDR3 DNA reads as TGTGCCAGCAGGTTATCCGGGACAGGGGATGGCTACACCTTC. Translating it yields CASRLSGTGDGYTF.

The chain is built from TRBV7-9 and TRBJ2-1; D perhaps matches TRBD2 (6 bases). The germline V and J ends were trimmed by 5 bases and 5 bases, with 16 bases remaining between them. The CDR3 spans 15 residues. From germline, CDR1 is SEHNR and CDR2 FQNEAQ (reference sequence). CDR3 sequence (DNA): TGTGCCAGCAGCACCCGGGACTTCGCGCACAATGAGCAGTTCTTC. It encodes CASSTRDFAHNEQFF.

V is TRBV29-1 and J is TRBJ1-1, with 7 bases fitting TRBD1. Losses at the gene ends were 7 bases for V and 7 bases for J; bases not matched to a gene: 12. The CDR3 covers 13 residues. The germline V gene has CDR1 SQVTM and CDR2 ANQGSEA. The CDR3 here is CSALKTGTLEAFF. DNA of the CDR3: TGCAGCGCCCTGAAGACAGGGACCCTTGAAGCTTTCTTT.

This clone was counted a single time. The V call is TRBV6-6, the J call TRBJ1-1; tentatively, D is TRBD1 (6 bases). The V gene's germline CDR1 is MNHNY and CDR2 SVGAGI (reference sequence). The CDR3 spans 15 residues. Trimming cost V 6 bases and J 4 bases, with 18 bases left between them. CDR3 nucleotides: TGTGCCAGCAGGCTGACCATTACAGGGCCCACTGAAGCTTTCTTT. Protein product: CASRLTITGPTEAFF.

The rearrangement links TRBV7-9 to TRBJ2-7, with D maybe TRBD1 (6 bases). In germline, CDR1 is SEHNR, CDR2 FQNEAQ (reference sequence). Trimming pared 5 bases from V and 3 bases from J, leaving 14 bases between. This CDR3 has 14 amino acids. CDR3 sequence: CASSQAGAIYEQYF. The CDR3 nucleotides read TGTGCCAGCAGCCAAGCAGGGGCTATCTACGAGCAGTACTTC.

Of note for this clone: The identical CDR3 is also encoded by other nucleotide sequences in the sample. The V and J genes are TRBV19 and TRBJ2-7; no clear D. V dropped 6 bases and J dropped 2 bases, with 11 bases sitting between them. Germline CDR1 LNHDA, CDR2 SQIVND (reference sequence). The CDR3 covers 13 residues. CDR3 sequence reads: CASSKLGTYEQYF. As DNA, the CDR3 is TGTGCCAGTAGCAAGCTTGGGACCTACGAGCAGTACTTC.

The rearrangement uses TRBV7-2 and TRBJ2-2; 8 bases are a match to TRBD1. Trimming removed 0 bases from V and 6 bases from J; junction bases left unmatched: 3. The germline V gene has CDR1 SGHTA and CDR2 FQGNSA. The CDR3 loop spans 15 amino acids. The CDR3 bases are TGTGCCAGCAGCTTAGCCTCAGGGGGCCCCGGGGAGCTGTTTTTT. Encoded protein: CASSLASGGPGELFF.

The chain uses TRBV18 and TRBJ1-6; 8 bases line up with TRBD1. CDR1 and CDR2 from the germline V gene are KGHSH and LQKENI. V shed 6 bases and J 9 bases; nucleotides not matched to a gene: 10. This CDR3 has 15 residues. The CDR3 sequence is CASSDRAPLSSPLHF. CDR3 DNA: TGTGCCAGCTCGGACAGGGCTCCTTTAAGTTCACCCCTCCACTTT.

This clone has a handful of counts. The V gene is TRBV19, the J gene TRBJ1-1; D gene ambiguous. Deletions cut 1 base from V and 5 bases from J, with 8 bases between. The CDR3 spans 13 residues. The V gene's germline CDR1 is LNHDA and CDR2 SQIVND (reference sequence). CDR3 in amino acids: CASSIGGGTEAFF. The DNA of the CDR3 is TGTGCCAGTAGTATAGGAGGAGGAACTGAAGCTTTCTTT.

This rearrangement joins TRBV6-4 to TRBJ2-2; D not resolved. The CDR3 is 13 amino acids. The V and J ends lost 3 bases and 4 bases respectively, with 6 bases between them. Germline CDR1 MRHNA, CDR2 SNTAGT. Here the CDR3 reads CASSEGFTGELFF. The CDR3 DNA follows: TGTGCCAGCAGTGAAGGGTTCACCGGGGAGCTGTTTTTT.

The V gene is TRBV7-2, the J gene TRBJ2-7; TRBD1 agrees at 11 bases. Germline values: CDR1 SGHTA, CDR2 FQGNSA. The CDR3 covers 14 residues. V lost 5 bases, J lost 5 bases, and 5 bases stayed unmatched. As DNA, the CDR3 is TGTGCCAGCAGCCCGGACAGGGGGCGCCACGAGCAGTACTTC. It specifies CASSPDRGRHEQYF.

This clone is deemed medium-sized (0.01 to 0.1%). V is TRBV2 and J is TRBJ1-1, with no clear D. This CDR3 comprises 15 residues. Germline assignment: CDR1 SNHLY and CDR2 FYNNEI. The germline V and J ends were trimmed by 4 bases and 4 bases, with 16 bases remaining between them. For the CDR3, the DNA is TGTGCCAGCAGTGCGAGCCCGGATGGTTTCACTGAAGCTTTCTTT. It specifies CASSASPDGFTEAFF. The full variable domain, its missing parts supplied by reference TRBV2 and TRBJ1-1, is EPEVTQTPSHQVTQMGQEVILRCVPISNHLYFYWYRQILGQKVEFLVSFYNNEISEKSEIFDDQFSVERPDGSNFTLKIRSTKLEDSAMYFCASSASPDGFTEAFFGQGTRLTVV.